The 18 T cell receptor beta chains given below trace back to one sample, sequenced in a study of graft-versus-host responses after intestinal transplantation. Both intraepithelial and lamina propria lymphocytes were released by processing graft tissue. Measured with immunoSEQ multiplex PCR; TCRdb has only the in-frame clones, and not every one. Of 25,000 to 30,000 clones in the sample, approximately 80% were seen once. The sample here was ileum tissue, taken 98 days after intestinal transplantation. Every receptor here comes from a human patient who received an intestinal transplant, so some T cells may come from the graft donor.

The gene calls are TRBV5-6 and TRBJ2-7; D remains ambiguous. V dropped 0 bases and J dropped 6 bases, with 13 bases sitting between them. Germline V lookup: CDR1 SGHDT, CDR2 YYEEEE. The CDR3 covers 14 residues. CDR3 bases: TGTGCCAGCAGCTTGGGACGGCACCTGATCGAGCAGTACTTC. As protein: CASSLGRHLIEQYF.

The chain joins TRBV5-6 to TRBJ2-7; 8 positions match TRBD1. The trim removed 2 bases at V and 5 bases at J, leaving 6 bases unmatched. The CDR3 runs to 14 residues. CDR1 and CDR2 from the germline V gene are SGHDT and YYEEEE. CDR3 residues: CASSFGQGADEQYF. In nucleotides, the CDR3 is TGTGCCAGCAGCTTTGGCCAGGGGGCGGACGAGCAGTACTTC.

This clone was counted a few times. The chain's CDR3 is CAISEPADRGGTGYTF. CDR3 in DNA: TGTGCCATCAGTGAGCCGGCCGACAGGGGAGGGACGGGCTACACCTTC. V and J are TRBV10-3 and TRBJ1-2; 8 positions match TRBD1. Germline V CDR1 and CDR2: ENHRY, SYGVKD. V shed 2 bases and J 8 bases; nucleotides not matched to a gene: 13. The CDR3 consists of 16 residues.

V and J are TRBV12-5 and TRBJ1-6, with D possibly being TRBD1 (5 bases). The CDR3 has 14 amino acids. Deletions cut 3 bases from V and 7 bases from J, with 10 bases between. Germline V gives CDR1 LGHNT, CDR2 FRNRAP. The DNA of the CDR3 is TGTGCTAGTGGTTTTAAGGGGAGCAATTCACCCCTCCACTTT. Translation gives CASGFKGSNSPLHF.

V and J are TRBV15 and TRBJ2-1, with D possibly TRBD1 on 6 matching bases. V shed 5 bases and J shed 7 bases, with 18 bases lying between them. The V gene's germline CDR1 is LNHNV and CDR2 YYDKDF (reference sequence). The CDR3 loop spans 15 amino acids. Here the CDR3 reads CATSYDRPQLNEQFF. CDR3 sequence (DNA): TGTGCCACCAGCTATGACAGGCCCCAACTTAATGAGCAGTTCTTC.

V gene TRBV7-8 combines with J gene TRBJ2-2; D is perhaps TRBD1 (6 bases). This CDR3 comprises 19 residues. Trimming removed 7 bases from V and 6 bases from J, with 30 bases in between. CDR1 SGHVS and CDR2 FQNEAQ come from the germline V gene. This chain's CDR3 is CASKDPRTVLRGYPGELFF. CDR3 sequence (DNA): TGTGCCAGCAAGGATCCTAGGACAGTTTTGCGTGGATACCCCGGGGAGCTGTTTTTT.

V and J are TRBV7-8 and TRBJ1-5; maybe TRBD1 (5 bases). The CDR3 has 14 residues. Trimming left V 1 base short and J 4 bases short, with 8 bases between. From germline, CDR1 is SGHVS and CDR2 FQNEAQ. CDR3 in amino acids: CASSLEEGNQPQHF. In nucleotides, the CDR3 is TGTGCCAGCAGCTTAGAGGAGGGGAATCAGCCCCAGCATTTT.

The chain recombines TRBV28 with TRBJ2-5, with D possibly matching TRBD1 (6 bases). The DNA end favors TRBJ2-7, so the J call may be wrong. The CDR3 has 13 amino acids. CDR1 MDHEN and CDR2 SYDVKM come from the germline V gene. The CDR3 nucleotides read TGTGCCAGCCGCCCACAGGGCGCCTACGAGCAGTACTTC. It encodes CASRPQGAYEQYF.

This rearrangement joins TRBV7-3 to TRBJ2-7; D not certain. This CDR3 comprises 15 residues. Germline lookup yields CDR1 SGHTA and CDR2 FQGTGA. V lost 1 base, J lost 4 bases, and 14 bases lay in between. CDR3 protein: CASSLNGLGPYEQYF. CDR3 sequence (DNA): TGTGCCAGCAGCTTAAATGGGCTAGGGCCTTACGAGCAGTACTTC.

The gene calls are TRBV4-1 and TRBJ1-1; D unresolved. The CDR3 loop spans 15 amino acids. Per the germline V gene, CDR1 is MGHRA and CDR2 is YSYEKL. V lost 3 bases to trimming and J lost 5 bases, with 16 bases between them. CDR3 DNA: TGCGCCAGCAGCCAGTCCTGGGTAGGGTATACTGAAGCTTTCTTT. Translating gives CASSQSWVGYTEAFF.

The chain carries TRBV6-1 and TRBJ2-2, with a weak D call TRBD1 (7 bases). CDR3 length: 15 residues. Deletions cut 5 bases from V and 5 bases from J, with 15 bases between. Germline CDR1 and CDR2: MNHNS and SASEGT. The CDR3 is CASSRGTDYTGELFF. As DNA, the CDR3 is TGTGCCAGCAGTCGCGGGACAGATTATACCGGGGAGCTGTTTTTT.

The genes are TRBV5-5 and TRBJ2-7; maybe TRBD1 (6 bases). The germline V and J ends were trimmed by 0 bases and 2 bases, with 15 bases remaining between them. Germline CDR1 is SGHKS and CDR2 is YYEKEE (reference sequence). CDR3 size: 16 residues. CDR3 DNA: TGTGCCAGCAGCTTGGACTCTGGGGACATTACCTACGAGCAGTACTTC. It codes for CASSLDSGDITYEQYF.

This clone occurred a few times. In the same sample, other DNA sequences code for this CDR3. The chain is built from TRBV4-1 and TRBJ2-7; D perhaps matches TRBD1 (6 bases). Germline CDR1 is MGHRA and CDR2 is YSYEKL. Trimming left V 0 bases short and J 3 bases short, with 6 bases between. The CDR3 has 13 amino acids. The CDR3 bases are TGCGCCAGCAGCCAAGAAGGGGGCTACGAGCAGTACTTC. This translates into CASSQEGGYEQYF.

V and J are TRBV7-6 and TRBJ2-7; a weak D match, TRBD2 (5 bases). CDR1 SGHVS and CDR2 FNYEAQ come from the germline V gene. The CDR3 runs 15 residues. V was trimmed by 1 base and J by 4 bases, leaving 14 bases between them. The CDR3 nucleotides read TGTGCCAGCAGCTTAGGTTCCGGGGTGCTATACGAGCAGTACTTC. Protein sequence: CASSLGSGVLYEQYF.

The gene calls are TRBV7-2 and TRBJ1-5, with D possibly being TRBD1 (5 bases). This CDR3 has 15 amino acids. Germline-derived CDR1 and CDR2 are SGHTA and FQGNSA. V was clipped by 1 base and J by 6 bases, with 13 bases between them. The CDR3 DNA follows: TGTGCCAGCAGCTTAGGCGGGACTACTGTTCAGCCCCAGCATTTT. Its translation is CASSLGGTTVQPQHF.

The chain is built from TRBV6-6 and TRBJ2-3; 8 nucleotides align to TRBD2. The CDR3 spans 15 residues. V gave up 2 bases and J gave up 2 bases; unmatched junction bases: 3. Germline CDR1 reads MNHNY; CDR2 reads SVGAGI (reference sequence). Written as DNA, the CDR3 is TGTGCCAGCAGTTACGTAGCGGGGCTCACAGATACGCAGTATTTT. Translation: CASSYVAGLTDTQYF.

The rearrangement uses TRBV6-1 and TRBJ2-7; D is possibly TRBD1 or TRBD2 (6 bases each). CDR3 length: 14 amino acids. V was shortened by 5 bases and J by 6 bases, with 17 bases between the two germline ends. Germline lookup yields CDR1 MNHNS and CDR2 SASEGT. Here the CDR3 reads CASSKLGGLAEQYF. CDR3 DNA: TGTGCCAGCAGTAAATTAGGGGGGCTAGCCGAGCAGTACTTC.

This clone turned up a few times. This chain's CDR3 is CASSLGYSSGNTIYF. The CDR3 coding sequence is TGTGCCAGCAGCTTAGGTTATAGCTCTGGAAACACCATATATTTT. The chain uses TRBV7-9 and TRBJ1-3; D unresolved. The CDR3 covers 15 residues. CDR1 is SEHNR, CDR2 FQNEAQ, per germline (reference sequence). Trimming left V 1 base short and J 0 bases short, with 7 bases between.